This passage covers 26 T cell receptor beta chains from one sample sequenced in a study of blood T cell repertoires in COVID-19. Clones were read by immunoSEQ multiplex PCR, and TCRdb kept only the in-frame ones, dropping some. The sample carries around 120,000 clones, just under 85% recorded once. Sequencing input: peripheral blood. The receptors were gathered from a man aged 65 to 85 with active or convalescent COVID-19.

This clone was picked up a small number of times. V gene TRBV7-3 combines with J gene TRBJ1-5; the D gene is possibly TRBD1 (6 bases). V was pared by 1 base and J by 0 bases, with 16 bases between. This CDR3 has 18 residues. Germline CDR1 SGHTA, CDR2 FQGTGA. CDR3 region: CASSLIRQELYSNQPQHF. The CDR3 DNA reads as TGTGCCAGCAGCTTAATCAGACAGGAGCTCTATAGCAATCAGCCCCAGCATTTT.

This rearrangement joins TRBV28 to TRBJ1-3; 7 bases align to TRBD1. CDR3 size: 16 residues. Germline V gives CDR1 MDHEN, CDR2 SYDVKM. Trimming removed 5 bases from V and 0 bases from J; junction bases left unmatched: 7. Written as DNA, the CDR3 is TGTGCCAGCAGTAGCCCGGGACAGAGCTCTGGAAACACCATATATTTT. It encodes CASSSPGQSSGNTIYF.

This chain links TRBV4-1 with TRBJ2-3; TRBD2 aligns across 10 bases. In germline, CDR1 is MGHRA, CDR2 YSYEKL. V lost 0 bases and J lost 8; bases outside the gene matches: 8. The CDR3 has 16 residues. The CDR3 DNA is TGCGCCAGCAGCCAAGATTTGGCTAGCGGGAGTAGTACGCAGTATTTT. This translates into CASSQDLASGSSTQYF.

This chain connects TRBV6-1 to TRBJ1-5; TRBD1 might be the D (5 bases). The germline V gene has CDR1 MNHNS and CDR2 SASEGT. The CDR3 spans 14 residues. V lost 3 bases and J lost 1, with 7 bases in between. The CDR3 region is CASSDGHSNQPQHF. CDR3 nucleotides: TGTGCCAGCAGTGATGGACACAGCAATCAGCCCCAGCATTTT.

The genes are TRBV21-1 and TRBJ1-2; the DNA was not used to check the table's D call, TRBD1. TRBV21-1 is flagged as a pseudogene. CDR3 length equals 17 residues. CDR3 residues: CASSKGMGTGDNYGYTF. The DNA for the CDR3 is TGTGCCAGCAGCAAAGGGATGGGGACAGGAGATAACTATGGCTACACCTTC.

The genes are TRBV5-1 and TRBJ2-3, with 7 bases matching TRBD1. Germline CDR1 is SGHRS and CDR2 is YFSETQ. The V and J ends lost 4 bases and 1 base, in that order; junction bases with no gene match: 12. CDR3 length: 17 amino acids. This chain's CDR3 is CASSRTGLSPGTDTQYF. The CDR3 bases are TGCGCCAGCAGCAGGACAGGTCTATCTCCCGGCACAGATACGCAGTATTTT.

This chain connects TRBV28 to TRBJ2-2, with D unresolved. Germline CDR1 reads MDHEN; CDR2 reads SYDVKM. V lost 6 bases to trimming and J lost 1 base, with 12 bases between them. CDR3 size: 15 residues. The DNA of the CDR3 is TGTGCCAGCAGGGTTTGGCAGGTGAACACCGGGGAGCTGTTTTTT. This translates into CASRVWQVNTGELFF.

J is TRBJ2-1 and V is TRBV4-2; TRBD2 agrees at 8 bases. Trimming cost V 0 bases and J 4 bases; bases outside gene matches: 11. The germline V gene encodes CDR1 LGHNA and CDR2 YNFKEQ. The CDR3 totals 18 residues. For the CDR3, the DNA is TGTGCCAGCAGCCAAGAGGGATTAGCGGGACCTATTTACAATGAGCAGTTCTTC. This sequence encodes CASSQEGLAGPIYNEQFF.

The CDR3 protein is CASSQDRGLGEKLFF. In DNA, the CDR3 is TGCGCCAGCAGCCAAGACAGGGGGCTAGGTGAAAAACTGTTTTTT. V gene TRBV4-3 combines with J gene TRBJ1-4; 8 positions agree with TRBD1. This CDR3 is built from 15 residues. CDR1 LGHNA and CDR2 YSLEER come from the germline V gene. With V trimmed by 0 bases and J by 7 bases, 4 bases remained unmatched.

The chain joins TRBV19 to TRBJ1-5; TRBD1 matches at 8 bases. Germline V lookup: CDR1 LNHDA, CDR2 SQIVND (reference sequence). This CDR3 spans 14 amino acids. V lost 9 bases to trimming and J lost 6 bases; unmatched junction nucleotides: 10. The CDR3, as DNA: TGTGCCAGGGCCTCTCGACAGGGGTTTCAGCCCCAGCATTTT. Its protein product is CARASRQGFQPQHF.

CDR3 in amino acids: CASSARQGLAYNEQFF. CDR3 DNA: TGTGCCAGCAGCGCGAGACAGGGGTTAGCCTACAATGAGCAGTTCTTC. The rearrangement uses TRBV9 and TRBJ2-1; 8 nucleotides align to TRBD1. CDR3 length equals 16 residues. The J segment lost 2 bases and the V segment lost 3 bases, leaving 7 bases of the junction unmatched. The germline V gene has CDR1 SGDLS and CDR2 YYNGEE.

The chain couples TRBV6-2 or TRBV6-3 to TRBJ1-2; 7 nucleotides agree with TRBD1. The CDR3 loop spans 13 amino acids. The trim removed 5 bases at V and 5 bases at J, leaving 5 bases unmatched. Germline V gives CDR1 MNHEY, CDR2 SVGEGT. The CDR3 bases are TGTGCCAGCAGTCGTGACAGGGTTTATGGCTACACCTTC. Translated: CASSRDRVYGYTF.

The chain recombines TRBV4-2 with TRBJ1-4; D might be TRBD1 (5 bases). Germline values: CDR1 LGHNA, CDR2 YNFKEQ. This CDR3 has 14 residues. The V and J ends lost 0 bases and 7 bases respectively, with 9 bases between them. CDR3 sequence: CASSQDPRAEKLFF. In nucleotides, the CDR3 is TGTGCCAGCAGCCAAGACCCCAGGGCTGAAAAACTGTTTTTT.

This clone has just one count. The rearrangement joins TRBV6-2 or TRBV6-3 to TRBJ2-3; TRBD1 matches 8 bases. CDR1 and CDR2 (germline): MNHEY, SVGEGT. The length of the CDR3 is 14 residues. The junction had 9 bases not matched to a gene; V was cut back by 5 bases and J by 8 bases. This CDR3 is CASSQAGGTGTQYF. In DNA, the CDR3 is TGTGCCAGCAGTCAAGCAGGGGGCACTGGTACGCAGTATTTT.

The chain recombines TRBV7-9 with TRBJ2-1, with D possibly TRBD2 on 6 matching bases. Per the germline V gene, CDR1 is SEHNR and CDR2 is FQNEAQ (reference sequence). The germline V and J ends were trimmed by 1 base and 5 bases, with 15 bases remaining between them. This CDR3 comprises 16 residues. The CDR3 DNA sequence: TGTGCCAGCAGCTTAGTACGAGGGAGGACCAACAATGAGCAGTTCTTC. It is translated as CASSLVRGRTNNEQFF.

The chain joins TRBV28 to TRBJ2-7, with D perhaps TRBD2 (5 bases). The CDR3 sequence is 14 residues long. V was pared by 1 base and J by 3 bases, with 10 bases between. Germline values: CDR1 MDHEN, CDR2 SYDVKM. Here the CDR3 DNA reads TGTGCCAGCAGTTTATCAAGGAGCGGCTACGAGCAGTACTTC. It specifies CASSLSRSGYEQYF.

V and J are TRBV19 and TRBJ1-2; D not certain. Deletions cut 7 bases from V and 7 bases from J, with 13 bases between. The CDR3 is 12 residues long. Germline CDR1 reads LNHDA; CDR2 reads SQIVND (reference sequence). CDR3 protein: CASTGKYPGYTF. CDR3 coding DNA: TGTGCCAGTACCGGGAAATATCCTGGCTACACCTTC.

The chain links TRBV10-3 to TRBJ1-5, with D hard to call. The germline CDR1 and CDR2 sequences are ENHRY and SYGVKD. Between the trimmed V and J ends, which lost 1 base and 8 bases, there was a span of 6 bases. This CDR3 is built from 12 residues. For the CDR3, the DNA is TGTGCCATCAGTGAGTTGGAGAAGCCCCAGCATTTT. It encodes CAISELEKPQHF.

V is TRBV19 and J is TRBJ2-3, with TRBD2 identical over 8 bases. The CDR3 covers 16 residues. Losses at the gene ends were 7 bases for V and 4 bases for J; bases not matched to a gene: 13. Germline V gene lookup returns CDR1 LNHDA and CDR2 SQIVND (reference sequence). CDR3 nucleotide sequence: TGTGCCAGTACCCAACCCGGGACTAGGAGGGCAGATACGCAGTATTTT. Translated: CASTQPGTRRADTQYF.

V gene TRBV24-1 combines with J gene TRBJ2-3; maybe TRBD2 (6 bases). Germline V CDR1 and CDR2: KGHDR, SFDVKD. There are 18 residues in the CDR3. Trimming took 4 bases from V and 0 from J, leaving 19 bases between them. The CDR3 nucleotides are TGTGCCACCAGTGACCCCGCCGGTCGGGGGACGAGCACAGATACGCAGTATTTT. Translated: CATSDPAGRGTSTDTQYF.

V and J are TRBV28 and TRBJ1-1; 7 bases are a match to TRBD1. The CDR3 spans 16 residues. Germline V lookup: CDR1 MDHEN, CDR2 SYDVKM. With 1 base clipped from V and 7 bases from J, the junction kept 12 bases outside the gene matches. CDR3: CASSLSTGTAPYEAFF. CDR3 sequence (DNA): TGTGCCAGCAGTTTATCAACCGGGACAGCGCCTTATGAAGCTTTCTTT.

The genes are TRBV7-2 and TRBJ2-7; tentatively, D is TRBD1 (6 bases). The CDR3 covers 12 residues. Trimming took 5 bases from V and 12 from J, leaving 17 bases between them. Germline loops: CDR1 SGHTA, CDR2 FQGNSA. CDR3 amino acids: CASSPDRTETYF. The CDR3 DNA sequence: TGTGCCAGCAGCCCCGACAGGACAGAGACGTACTTC. Full variable domain (missing parts from reference TRBV7-2 and TRBJ2-7): GAGVSQSPSNKVTEKGKDVELRCDPISGHTALYWYRQSLGQGLEFLIYFQGNSAPDKSGLPSDRFSAERTGGSVSTLTIQRTQQEDSAVYLCASSPDRTETYFGPGTRLTVT.

The rearrangement uses TRBV25-1 and TRBJ2-3; 7 positions match TRBD1. The CDR3 sequence is 16 residues long. In germline, CDR1 is MGHDK, CDR2 SYGVNS. Trimming took 7 bases from V and 0 from J; bases not matched to a gene: 10. CDR3 sequence reads: CASTQTGVSSTDTQYF. The DNA of the CDR3 is TGTGCCAGCACCCAAACAGGGGTCTCTAGCACAGATACGCAGTATTTT.

This clone was picked up a small number of times. The chain couples TRBV6-2 or TRBV6-3 to TRBJ2-7; 8 nucleotides line up with TRBD1. V was clipped by 2 bases and J by 4 bases; unmatched bases: 7. CDR1 and CDR2 (germline): MNHEY, SVGEGT. CDR3 size: 15 residues. The CDR3 bases are TGTGCCAGCAGTTACCAGGGGACAGGTCCTTACGAGCAGTACTTC. Translation: CASSYQGTGPYEQYF.

The chain carries TRBV3-1 (or the pseudogene TRBV3-2) and TRBJ1-2; TRBD1 might be the D (5 bases). This CDR3 has 14 amino acids. Germline V gene sequence: CDR1 LGHDT, CDR2 YNNKEL (reference sequence). Trimming cost V 0 bases and J 8 bases, with 13 bases left between them. The CDR3 loop reads CASSQDWRGPGYTF. In nucleotides, the CDR3 is TGTGCCAGCAGCCAAGATTGGAGGGGCCCCGGCTACACCTTC.

This chain connects TRBV18 to TRBJ1-2; tentative D call: TRBD1 (5 bases). Germline loops: CDR1 KGHSH, CDR2 LQKENI. Deletions cut 0 bases from V and 3 bases from J, with 11 bases between. This CDR3 has 15 amino acids. The DNA of the CDR3 is TGTGCCAGCTCACCACCCTCCCAGGGTGACTATGGCTACACCTTC. It yields the protein CASSPPSQGDYGYTF.